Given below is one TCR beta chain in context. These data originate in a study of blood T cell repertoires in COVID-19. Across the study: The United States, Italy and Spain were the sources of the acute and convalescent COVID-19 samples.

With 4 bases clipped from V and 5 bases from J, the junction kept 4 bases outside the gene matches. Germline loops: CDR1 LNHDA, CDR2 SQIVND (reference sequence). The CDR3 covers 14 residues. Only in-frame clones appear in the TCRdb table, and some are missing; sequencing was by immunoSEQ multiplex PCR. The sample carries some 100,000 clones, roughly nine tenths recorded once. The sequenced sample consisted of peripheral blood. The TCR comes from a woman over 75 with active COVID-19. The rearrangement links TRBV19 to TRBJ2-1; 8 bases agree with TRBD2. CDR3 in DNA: TGTGCCAGTAGTAATCGGGAGGGAGACAATGAGCAGTTCTTC. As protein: CASSNREGDNEQFF. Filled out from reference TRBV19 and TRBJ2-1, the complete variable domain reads DGGITQSPKYLFRKEGQNVTLSCEQNLNHDAMYWYRQDPGQGLRLIYYSQIVNDFQKGDIAEGYSVSREKKESFPLTVTSAQKNPTAFYLCASSNREGDNEQFFGPGTRLTVL.